Below, 9 T cell receptor beta chains from the same sample are listed, as sequenced in a study of T cell repertoires in cytomegalovirus infection. Using its own MiXCR run on the reads, TCRdb lists one record per CDR3 protein. The table lists about 920,000 distinct CDR3 sequences, about 33% of them singletons. These TCRs are of unknown antigen specificity. The sequences come from cultured CD8+ T cells from PBMCs, collected from culture after CMV antigen stimulation. All receptors come from a human donor in good health (CMV status not recorded). Some clones in this sample may be carry-over from other donors' samples.

A word on this clonotype: One junction end disagrees with the germline gene, perhaps due to a read error. V usage is TRBV6-1 and J usage is TRBJ1-1; D is unresolved. The germline gives CDR1 MNHNS, CDR2 SASEGT. The CDR3 contains 15 residues. CDR3 DNA: TGTACCAGCAGTTACGTTGGTTTCATGAACACTGAAGCTTTCTTT. It translates to CTSSYVGFMNTEAFF.

V usage is TRBV10-2 and J usage is TRBJ2-1, with 8 bases identical to TRBD1. Trimming took 4 bases from V and 6 from J; bases not matched to a gene: 2. CDR1 and CDR2 (germline): WSHSY, SAAADI. The CDR3 length is 13 residues. The CDR3 here is CASSGDRGNEQFF. CDR3 DNA sequence: TGCGCCAGCAGTGGTGACAGGGGCAATGAGCAGTTCTTC.

The chain is built from TRBV20-1 and TRBJ2-5, with D possibly TRBD1 on 8 matching bases. The CDR3 runs to 18 residues. The V gene lost 1 base and the J gene lost 5 bases, with 26 bases spanning the gap. The germline CDR1 and CDR2 sequences are DFQATT and SNEGSKA (reference sequence). DNA of the CDR3: TGCAGTGCTAGAGCCCCCTTGAGCGGGACAGGAGGTGGGGAGACCCAGTACTTC. Translated: CSARAPLSGTGGGETQYF.

This rearrangement joins TRBV18 to TRBJ1-2; 7 bases match TRBD1. Germline assignment: CDR1 KGHSH and CDR2 LQKENI. The V segment lost 2 bases and the J segment 6 bases; nucleotides outside the gene matches: 6. The CDR3 spans 14 residues. The CDR3 DNA reads as TGTGCCAGCTCACCAGCTGGGACAGTAAATGGCTACACCTTC. It yields the protein CASSPAGTVNGYTF.

This clonotype was counted a few times. The chain uses TRBV9 and TRBJ2-3, with 8 bases matching TRBD2. There are 18 residues in the CDR3. Per germline, CDR1 SGDLS and CDR2 YYNGEE. After removal of 3 bases from V and 2 bases from J, the junction contained 14 bases not matched to a gene. The DNA of the CDR3 is TGTGCCAGCAGCGCCCCTCGAAAAAGCGGGGGATTCACAGATACGCAGTATTTT. Translating it yields CASSAPRKSGGFTDTQYF.

This clonotype occurred many times. The chain uses TRBV7-9 and TRBJ2-1; 8 bases align to TRBD1. The germline gives CDR1 SEHNR, CDR2 FQNEAQ (reference sequence). The CDR3 is 14 residues long. After removal of 5 bases from V and 5 bases from J, the junction contained 5 bases not matched to a gene. The CDR3 sequence: CASSTLDRDNEQFF. The CDR3 DNA is TGTGCCAGCAGCACCTTGGACAGGGACAATGAGCAGTTCTTC.

This clonotype was seen many times. The J gene is TRBJ2-5, the V gene TRBV7-6, with D possibly being TRBD1 (7 bases). This CDR3 region has 15 residues. V was pared by 5 bases and J by 5 bases, with 18 bases between. Germline assignment: CDR1 SGHVS and CDR2 FNYEAQ. CDR3 nucleotide sequence: TGTGCCAGCAGCCAGTTTCAGGGGGGCCCGGAGACCCAGTACTTC. Protein sequence: CASSQFQGGPETQYF.

The CDR3: CASSLHFREVVEQFF. DNA for the CDR3: TGTGCCAGCAGCCTGCATTTCAGGGAAGTGGTTGAGCAGTTCTTC. The chain couples TRBV5-6 to TRBJ2-1; perhaps TRBD1 as D (5 bases). V shed 4 bases and J shed 9 bases, with 20 bases lying between them. CDR1 is SGHDT and CDR2 is YYEEEE in the germline V gene. The CDR3 is 15 residues long. The full variable domain, its missing parts supplied by reference TRBV5-6 and TRBJ2-1, is DAGVTQSPTHLIKTRGQQVTLRCSPKSGHDTVSWYQQALGQGPQFIFQYYEEEERQRGNFPDRFSGHQFPNYSSELNVNALLLGDSALYLCASSLHFREVVEQFFGPGTRLTVL.

About this clonotype: Given a much more abundant clone one base away, this may be a read error. The chain employs TRBV14 and TRBJ1-1, with 7 bases identical to TRBD1. CDR3 length: 13 amino acids. Germline assignment: CDR1 SGHDN and CDR2 FVKESK. V dropped 3 bases and J dropped 5; count of bases not matched to a gene: 3. CDR3 coding DNA: TGTGCCAGCAGCCAGGGACAGCGGACTGAAGCTTTCTTT. This sequence encodes CASSQGQRTEAFF.